The present TCR beta chain was sequenced within a study of T-cell memory formation after mild COVID-19. TCRdb re-called the 5' RACE reads through MiXCR, storing one row per CDR3 protein. This sample has fewer than 60,000 distinct CDR3 sequences, with more than 10% found just once. V lost 6 bases and J lost 3, with 11 bases in between. The CDR3 runs 13 residues. Germline V gives CDR1 MNHEY, CDR2 SVGAGI. The source material was PBMCs or a T cell subset sorted from them (not recorded which). The J gene is TRBJ1-1, the V gene TRBV6-5; no firm D call. The source of this sequence is a man aged 18 to 29 who had mild COVID-19 (a few samples of this study predate the infection). Cell type and time point are not known. CDR3 residues: CASSQTRDTEAFF. The DNA of the CDR3 is TGTGCCAGCAGCCAGACTCGAGACACTGAAGCTTTCTTT.